The entry below describes one T cell receptor (beta chain). What it binds is unknown. Together with a sample-barcoded 5' primer, a J-beta primer mix was included in a second PCR lasting roughly 6 to 12 cycles. Each CDR3 protein is one row after TCRdb ran MiXCR on the 5' RACE reads. The repertoire consists of approximately 600,000 distinct CDR3 sequences, with approximately 50% occurring once and the leading ten covering about two fifths. These data originate in a study of blood T cells in healthy people across ages. General observations from the study: While age rose, TCR beta diversity per million T cells dropped in a roughly linear way.

Trimming pared 3 bases from V and 9 bases from J, leaving 15 bases between. This CDR3 has 14 residues. The V gene's germline CDR1 is DFQATT and CDR2 SNEGSKA (reference sequence). Sequences were obtained from blood. The genes are TRBV20-1 and TRBJ1-6, with a possible D match to TRBD1 (6 bases). This clonotype was sampled from a man aged 60 to 69 in good health. In DNA form, the CDR3 reads TGCAGTGCTAGGGAACCTAACAGGGTTTCACCCCTCCACTTT. This gives the protein CSAREPNRVSPLHF.